A single sample is the source of the 10 T cell receptor beta chains below, sequenced in a study of T cell responses to AZD1222 COVID-19 vaccine (dated by TCRdb to 2020 to 2022). The time point label for this specimen denotes: baseline before first vaccination. Libraries came from the immunoSEQ multiplex PCR assay. TCRdb provides this immuneACCESS table in a form limited to in-frame rearrangements. Some clones are lacking; in checked studies, under half of them reflect an unresolved V gene, and why the rest are absent is not known. Here the sample has some 150,000 clones; approximately 91% occur a single time. Over 3.5% of the sample is held by the ten biggest clonotypes. Sequenced material: peripheral blood, taken on day 0 of AZD1222 vaccination. The origin of the receptors is an adult in good health.

Concerning this clone itself: At one boundary the junction diverges from the germline segment, which might be a read error. The gene calls are TRBV10-3 and TRBJ1-5, with D maybe TRBD1 (5 bases). This CDR3 region has 12 residues. CDR1 is ENHRY and CDR2 is SYGVKD in the germline V gene. The CDR3 coding sequence is TGTGCCATCAGTGCCTCCGGGGACCGACAGCGTTTT. Its translation: CAISASGDRQRF.

This clone was picked up one time. The chain has TRBV27 and TRBJ1-4; D gene uncertain. CDR1 and CDR2 from the germline V gene are MNHEY and SMNVEV (reference sequence). The CDR3 spans 15 residues. V shed 3 bases and J shed 7 bases, with 15 bases lying between them. The DNA of the CDR3 is TGTGCCAGCAGTTTCGGTCTCCCCGCTGGTGAAAAACTGTTTTTT. Translated, it gives CASSFGLPAGEKLFF.

This chain joins TRBV4-1 and TRBJ2-3; 9 bases agree with TRBD2. Germline CDR1 and CDR2: MGHRA and YSYEKL. The CDR3 length is 18 residues. Germline trimming cut 1 base from V and 4 bases from J; bases unmatched to any gene: 12. CDR3 region: CASSQAPLGSGSADTQYF. In nucleotides, the CDR3 is TGCGCCAGCAGCCAAGCCCCCCTGGGTAGCGGGAGTGCAGATACGCAGTATTTT.

The chain uses TRBV27 and TRBJ1-5; 7 positions agree with TRBD1. The CDR3 length is 13 residues. V gave up 6 bases and J gave up 6 bases; unmatched junction bases: 5. The germline V gene encodes CDR1 MNHEY and CDR2 SMNVEV (reference sequence). CDR3 in DNA: TGTGCCAGCAGCCGACAGGGCGCTCAGCCCCAGCATTTT. This codes for CASSRQGAQPQHF.

The chain has TRBV4-1 and TRBJ2-3; 10 bases fit TRBD2. Germline CDR1 and CDR2: MGHRA and YSYEKL. V lost 5 bases and J lost 3; bases outside the gene matches: 5. This CDR3 region has 15 residues. CDR3 protein: CASSSSGSGTDTQYF. The CDR3 bases are TGCGCCAGCAGCTCTAGCGGGAGTGGTACAGATACGCAGTATTTT.

V usage is TRBV6-5 and J usage is TRBJ1-1; D remains unclear. Per germline, CDR1 MNHEY and CDR2 SVGAGI. The CDR3 loop spans 16 amino acids. V dropped 0 bases and J dropped 0 bases, with 11 bases sitting between them. The CDR3 DNA reads as TGTGCCAGCAGTTACTCGGAAAGAGCTATGAACACTGAAGCTTTCTTT. This encodes CASSYSERAMNTEAFF.

This chain links TRBV3-1 (or the pseudogene TRBV3-2) with TRBJ2-7; 10 bases line up with TRBD2. V shed 0 bases and J 4 bases; nucleotides not matched to a gene: 3. This CDR3 is 15 amino acids long. Germline V gene data show CDR1 as LGHDT and CDR2 as YNNKEL (reference sequence). CDR3 nucleotides: TGTGCCAGCAGCCAAGAACTAGCGGGGCGTTACGAGCAGTACTTC. It is translated as CASSQELAGRYEQYF.

The chain joins TRBV7-2 to TRBJ2-7; TRBD2 matches at 13 bases. The V segment lost 3 bases and the J segment 2 bases; nucleotides outside the gene matches: 4. Germline-derived CDR1 and CDR2 are SGHTA and FQGNSA. CDR3 length equals 16 residues. DNA for the CDR3: TGTGCCAGCAGCTTGGGACTAGCGGGGATAACCTACGAGCAGTACTTC. Amino acid sequence: CASSLGLAGITYEQYF.

This clone was picked up one time. The chain employs TRBV11-2 and TRBJ1-6; no clear D gene. The CDR3 sequence is 14 residues long. In germline, CDR1 is SGHAT, CDR2 FQNNGV. V was clipped by 1 base and J by 10 bases, with 11 bases between them. The CDR3 sequence: CASSLGSAPSPLHF. The CDR3 region has the DNA TGTGCCAGCAGCTTAGGAAGTGCTCCGTCACCCCTCCACTTT.

The chain recombines TRBV28 with TRBJ1-2, with 9 nucleotides matching TRBD1. CDR3 length equals 16 residues. V gave up 6 bases and J gave up 4 bases; unmatched junction bases: 12. Germline V lookup: CDR1 MDHEN, CDR2 SYDVKM. CDR3 in DNA: TGTGCCAGCAGGACAATACAGGGGGCGCCTGGCTATGGCTACACCTTC. It is translated as CASRTIQGAPGYGYTF.